This TCR beta chain appears in the sequencing data of a study of technical replicates of blood from several donors. The CDR3 covers 14 residues. Per germline, CDR1 WNHNN and CDR2 SYGVQD (reference sequence). V gave up 1 base and J gave up 2 bases, with 8 bases separating them. Repertoires were generated with immunoSEQ multiplex PCR, while TCRdb's copy carries only in-frame clones and drops some. The sample carries approximately 10,000 clones, 93% recorded once. The V and J genes are TRBV10-1 and TRBJ2-5; D not certain. The receptor comes from a human donor in good health. Sequences were obtained from PBMCs. The CDR3 loop reads CASSELTEQETQYF. CDR3 sequence (DNA): TGCGCCAGCAGTGAGTTAACAGAACAAGAGACCCAGTACTTC.